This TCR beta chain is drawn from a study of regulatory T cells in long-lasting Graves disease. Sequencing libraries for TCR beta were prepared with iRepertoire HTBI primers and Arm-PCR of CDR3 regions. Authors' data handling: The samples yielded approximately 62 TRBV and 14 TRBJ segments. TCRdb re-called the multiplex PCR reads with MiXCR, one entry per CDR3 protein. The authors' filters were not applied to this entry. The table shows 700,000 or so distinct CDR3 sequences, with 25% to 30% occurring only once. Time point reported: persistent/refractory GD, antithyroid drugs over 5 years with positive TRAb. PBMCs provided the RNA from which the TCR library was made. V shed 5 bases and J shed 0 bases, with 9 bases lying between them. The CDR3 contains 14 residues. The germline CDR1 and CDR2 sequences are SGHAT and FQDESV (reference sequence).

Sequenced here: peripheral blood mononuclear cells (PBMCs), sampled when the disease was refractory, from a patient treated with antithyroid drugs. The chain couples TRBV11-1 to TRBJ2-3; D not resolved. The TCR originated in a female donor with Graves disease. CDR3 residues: CASSQTSSTDTQYF. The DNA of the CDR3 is TGTGCCAGCAGCCAGACCTCTAGCACAGATACGCAGTATTTT.